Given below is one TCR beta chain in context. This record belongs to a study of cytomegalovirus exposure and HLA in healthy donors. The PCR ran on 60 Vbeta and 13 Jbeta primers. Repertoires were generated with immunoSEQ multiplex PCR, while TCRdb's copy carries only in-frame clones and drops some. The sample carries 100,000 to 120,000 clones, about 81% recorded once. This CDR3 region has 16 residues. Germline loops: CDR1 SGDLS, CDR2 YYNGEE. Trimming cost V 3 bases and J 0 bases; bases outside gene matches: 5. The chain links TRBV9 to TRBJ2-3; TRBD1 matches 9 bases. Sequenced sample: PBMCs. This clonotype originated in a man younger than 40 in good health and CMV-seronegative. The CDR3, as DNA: TGTGCCAGCAGCGGGGACAGGGCCTCTAGCACAGATACGCAGTATTTT. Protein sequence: CASSGDRASSTDTQYF.